This T cell receptor beta chain was identified during a study of control samples from healthy donors and cancer patients (dated by TCRdb to about 2020). Counted from cysteine to phenylalanine, this CDR3 has 15 amino acids. CDR3 DNA only is kept here, 45 bases in frame from base 1. Relative to germline, V is 7 bases shorter and J is 0 bases shorter, with 13 bases between their ends. CDR1 and CDR2 are read off the germline V gene as SNHLY and FYNNEI. Details on this clone: The antigen it recognizes is unknown. Base qualities are not recorded, but no much larger clone differs from it by a single base.

Library preparation employed the immunoSEQ multiplex PCR assay. Entries here come from immuneACCESS through TCRdb and include only in-frame sequences with V and J called. Some clones fail to appear in such tables; in the studies checked, an unresolved V gene covers under half of the shortfall, and the cause of the remainder is unknown. Recorded for this sample are roughly 80,000 clones; around 92% of them occurred a single time. The ten largest clones represent less than 6% of the sample. The clonotype comes from a man aged 45-65 years in good health. The sequencing input was blood. The chain couples TRBV2 to TRBJ1-5; tentative D gene TRBD1, with 5 bases matching. In nucleotides, the sequence is TGTGCCAGCAAGAAGCAGGGAAATAGCAATCAGCCCCAGCATTTT. It specifies CASKKQGNSNQPQHF.